This T cell receptor beta chain was identified during a study of spatial heterogeneity in lung cancer. Study-wide points: Among blood samples, ubiquitous expanded tumor TCRs appeared more at resection than at follow-up.

With respect to this clonotype: The antigen is undetermined.

The presence of a unique molecular identifier marked each TCR cDNA molecule. One entry per CDR3 protein, called by TCRdb with MiXCR from the 5' RACE reads. The sample carries roughly 39,000 distinct CDR3 sequences, about 6.8% recorded once. The time point denotes: sample taken at primary tumor resection. Samples were obtained from around 72 donors, all untreated early-stage non-small cell lung cancer patients. The input material, whole RNA from tumor, nontumor lung or frozen PBMC, was sequenced unsorted. With 5 bases removed from V and 3 bases from J, the gap between germline ends came to 11 bases. Germline V lookup: CDR1 DFQATT, CDR2 SNEGSKA (reference sequence). The CDR3 covers 12 residues.

This sequence originates from a female donor with early-stage non-small cell lung cancer. The chain couples TRBV20-1 to TRBJ2-7; no clear D. The starting material was PBMCs, obtained at surgery. In nucleotides, the CDR3 is TGCAGTGCTTCGGCACTCTACTACGAGCAGTACTTC. This gives the protein CSASALYYEQYF.